Following are 26 T cell receptor beta chains from one sample sequenced in a study of CD8+ T cells in alopecia areata. Treatment noted: oral pan-JAK inhibitor, 5-10 mg twice daily. Isolated RNA was reverse transcribed into cDNA used as the sequencing template. Profiled with immunoSEQ multiplex PCR; TCRdb holds only in-frame clones, not every one. The top ten clones hold about 1.3% of a sample with roughly 190,000 clones, under 80% of them seen once. This specimen consisted of CD4+ T cells sorted from blood, obtained between weeks 49 and 50, from a patient treated with tofacitinib. The receptors come from a human donor with alopecia areata.

J is TRBJ2-1 and V is TRBV2; 7 bases are shared with TRBD2. The length of the CDR3 is 11 residues. Unmatched junction bases numbered 2, after V lost 7 bases and J lost 8 bases. Germline values: CDR1 SNHLY, CDR2 FYNNEI. The CDR3 region is CASMRGYEQFF. The CDR3 DNA reads TGTGCCAGCATGCGGGGGTATGAGCAGTTCTTC.

The V and J genes are TRBV10-3 and TRBJ2-6, with a possible D match to TRBD2 (6 bases). Looked up from germline, CDR1 is ENHRY and CDR2 is SYGVKD. V dropped 11 bases and J dropped 4 bases, with 18 bases sitting between them. CDR3 length equals 15 residues. CDR3 sequence reads: CASGRRTNGANVLTF. The CDR3 DNA follows: TGTGCCTCCGGACGTCGGACTAACGGGGCCAACGTCCTGACTTTC.

The V gene is TRBV4-1, the J gene TRBJ1-6; tentatively, D is TRBD1 (6 bases). The germline gives CDR1 MGHRA, CDR2 YSYEKL. Trimming took 0 bases from V and 11 from J, leaving 11 bases between them. This CDR3 is built from 14 residues. The CDR3: CASSQDGGRTPLHF. As DNA, the CDR3 is TGCGCCAGCAGCCAAGACGGGGGCCGGACACCCCTCCACTTT.

This clone was seen more than once but under ten times. The chain links TRBV10-3 to TRBJ1-5, with a tentative D call TRBD1 (5 bases). The V end was cut by 2 bases, the J end by 0 bases, with 8 bases between. This CDR3 region has 15 residues. Germline lookup yields CDR1 ENHRY and CDR2 SYGVKD. Here the CDR3 DNA reads TGTGCCATCAGTGAGGGGACGAATAGCAATCAGCCCCAGCATTTT. Translation: CAISEGTNSNQPQHF.

This clone has a handful of counts. This chain connects TRBV6-6 to TRBJ1-1; D is possibly TRBD1 (6 bases). Deletions cut 6 bases from V and 6 bases from J, with 11 bases between. CDR3 length: 12 amino acids. Germline CDR1 is MNHNY and CDR2 is SVGAGI (reference sequence). The CDR3 sequence: CASRFTGPEAFF. The DNA of the CDR3 is TGTGCCAGCAGGTTTACAGGGCCTGAAGCTTTCTTT.

The chain is built from TRBV29-1 and TRBJ2-3, with TRBD2 as a possible D gene (6 bases). Germline CDR1 SQVTM, CDR2 ANQGSEA. The CDR3 is 13 amino acids. V lost 4 bases, J lost 2 bases, and 10 bases lay in between. CDR3 nucleotides: TGCAGCGTTGTTAGGGACTTCACAGATACGCAGTATTTT. Encoded protein: CSVVRDFTDTQYF.

A few counts support this clone. The chain couples TRBV29-1 to TRBJ1-1; weak D call: TRBD1 (5 bases). Trimming stripped 3 bases from V and 11 bases from J, with 19 bases between. Looked up from germline, CDR1 is SQVTM and CDR2 is ANQGSEA. The CDR3 runs to 13 residues. The CDR3 spells CSVEMTAEGSAFF. The CDR3 bases are TGCAGCGTTGAGATGACAGCCGAAGGATCGGCTTTCTTT.

The chain is built from TRBV12-5 and TRBJ2-6; D is perhaps TRBD1 (6 bases). Germline CDR1 is LGHNT and CDR2 is FRNRAP. The CDR3 totals 20 residues. The germline V and J ends were trimmed by 2 bases and 2 bases, with 22 bases remaining between them. The CDR3 reads CASGLSVGTQLNTGANVLTF. The CDR3 DNA is TGTGCTAGTGGTTTGTCCGTTGGGACACAGCTTAACACTGGGGCCAACGTCCTGACTTTC. Full variable domain (missing parts from reference TRBV12-5 and TRBJ2-6): DARVTQTPRHKVTEMGQEVTMRCQPILGHNTVFWYRQTMMQGLELLAYFRNRAPLDDSGMPKDRFSAEMPDATLATLKIQPSEPRDSAVYFCASGLSVGTQLNTGANVLTFGAGSRLTVL.

V gene TRBV6-1 combines with J gene TRBJ2-1; 8 bases are a match to TRBD1. V shed 10 bases and J 6 bases; nucleotides not matched to a gene: 11. The CDR3 covers 14 residues. Germline V gene data show CDR1 as MNHNS and CDR2 as SASEGT. The CDR3 DNA sequence: TGTGCCATCAAATGGGGACAGGTCGGCAATGAGCAGTTCTTC. It encodes CAIKWGQVGNEQFF.

The J gene is TRBJ2-6, the V gene TRBV10-3; TRBD2 is a possible D gene (6 bases). Germline CDR1 and CDR2: ENHRY and SYGVKD. The CDR3 spans 17 residues. V was shortened by 10 bases and J by 0 bases, with 19 bases between the two germline ends. The CDR3 DNA follows: TGTGCCACCATGGGGGGAGAGGGTCGCTCTGGGGCCAACGTCCTGACTTTC. The encoded protein is CATMGGEGRSGANVLTF.

CDR3 DNA: TGTGCCAGCAGCCCCGGACTAGCGTTTACTCATGAGCAGTTCTTC. It encodes CASSPGLAFTHEQFF. The chain has TRBV7-2 and TRBJ2-1; 9 bases are shared with TRBD2. The CDR3 is 15 amino acids. Germline lookup yields CDR1 SGHTA and CDR2 FQGNSA. V was clipped by 5 bases and J by 8 bases; unmatched bases: 10. The full variable domain, with the rest looked up from reference TRBV7-2 and TRBJ2-1, is GAGVSQSPSNKVTEKGKDVELRCDPISGHTALYWYRQSLGQGLEFLIYFQGNSAPDKSGLPSDRFSAERTGGSVSTLTIQRTQQEDSAVYLCASSPGLAFTHEQFFGPGTRLTVL.

The genes are TRBV29-1 and TRBJ1-1; D gene unclear. Germline V lookup: CDR1 SQVTM, CDR2 ANQGSEA. The length of the CDR3 is 13 residues. The V and J ends lost 2 bases and 0 bases respectively, with 7 bases between them. The CDR3 DNA reads as TGCAGCGTTGAATTGCAGCTGAACACTGAAGCTTTCTTT. Its translation is CSVELQLNTEAFF. Using reference TRBV29-1 and TRBJ1-1 for the parts outside the CDR3, the full variable domain is SAVISQKPSRDICQRGTSLTIQCQVDSQVTMMFWYRQQPGQSLTLIATANQGSEATYESGFVIDKFPISRPNLTFSTLTVSNMSPEDSSIYLCSVELQLNTEAFFGQGTRLTVV.

This rearrangement joins TRBV29-1 to TRBJ1-1; TRBD1 is a possible D gene (5 bases). Trimming cost V 8 bases and J 1 base, with 14 bases left between them. The CDR3 totals 13 residues. CDR1 and CDR2 (germline): SQVTM, ANQGSEA. Written as DNA, the CDR3 is TGCAGCTCCGTCGTGCAGGGGAACACTGAAGCTTTCTTT. Amino acids: CSSVVQGNTEAFF.

The chain couples TRBV29-1 to TRBJ2-1; D possibly uses TRBD1 or TRBD2 (5 bases each). V was cut by 4 bases and J by 8 bases, with 18 bases left in between. CDR3 length equals 14 residues. Germline lookup yields CDR1 SQVTM and CDR2 ANQGSEA. The CDR3 nucleotides are TGCAGCGTTGGTCTGGGGGTCCATTTGTATGAGCAGTTCTTC. This codes for CSVGLGVHLYEQFF.

The chain joins TRBV30 to TRBJ2-4; D unclear. V shed 3 bases and J shed 0 bases, with 12 bases lying between them. Germline V CDR1 and CDR2: GTSNPN, SVGIG (reference sequence). The CDR3 runs 15 residues. The CDR3 region is CAWRGKTLAKNIQYF. CDR3 nucleotides: TGTGCCTGGAGGGGGAAGACACTAGCCAAAAACATTCAGTACTTC.

V and J are TRBV7-6 and TRBJ1-2; D not certain. The germline gives CDR1 SGHVS, CDR2 FNYEAQ. This CDR3 is built from 11 residues. V was cut by 1 base and J by 7 bases, with 4 bases left in between. As DNA, the CDR3 is TGTGCCAGCAGCTTAGGGTCTGGCTACACCTTC. Amino acids: CASSLGSGYTF.

The chain combines TRBV5-6 with TRBJ2-5; no reliable D call. V was shortened by 1 base and J by 1 base, with 8 bases between the two germline ends. Per germline, CDR1 SGHDT and CDR2 YYEEEE. This CDR3 is 14 amino acids long. CDR3: CASSLFTTQETQYF. The CDR3 nucleotides are TGTGCCAGCAGCTTGTTCACTACCCAAGAGACCCAGTACTTC.

The chain recombines TRBV30 with TRBJ1-5, with TRBD1 matching over 7 bases. The V and J ends lost 1 base and 9 bases, in that order; junction bases with no gene match: 9. There are 14 residues in the CDR3. CDR1 GTSNPN and CDR2 SVGIG come from the germline V gene (reference sequence). The CDR3 nucleotides are TGTGCCTGGAGTGCGGGACAGCTGGCGAGGCCCCAGCATTTT. Translated: CAWSAGQLARPQHF. Drawing the rest from reference TRBV30 and TRBJ1-5, the complete variable domain is SQTIHQWPATLVQPVGSPLSLECTVEGTSNPNLYWYRQAAGRGLQLLFYSVGIGQISSEVPQNLSASRPQDRQFILSSKKLLLSDSGFYLCAWSAGQLARPQHFGDGTRLSIL.

The V and J genes are TRBV30 and TRBJ2-1, with TRBD2 matching 14 bases. CDR1 and CDR2 from the germline V gene are GTSNPN and SVGIG (reference sequence). CDR3 length equals 15 residues. V shed 1 base, J shed 7 bases, and the junction held 3 bases outside the gene matches. The CDR3 bases are TGTGCCTGGAGTGCGGGACTAGCGGGGGAAAATGAGCAGTTCTTC. This encodes CAWSAGLAGENEQFF.

CDR3 protein: CAEIPGGEAEAFF. In DNA, the CDR3 is TGTGCGGAAATTCCGGGGGGCGAAGCTGAAGCTTTCTTT. The rearrangement uses TRBV12-5 and TRBJ1-1, with D maybe TRBD1 (6 bases). This CDR3 has 13 amino acids. The germline CDR1 and CDR2 sequences are LGHNT and FRNRAP.

The V and J genes are TRBV7-2 and TRBJ2-7; 9 bases match TRBD2. V lost 1 base to trimming and J lost 7 bases; unmatched junction nucleotides: 11. The CDR3 contains 16 residues. CDR1 and CDR2 (germline): SGHTA, FQGNSA. CDR3 region: CASSLGAGTSPLEQYF. The CDR3 DNA reads TGTGCCAGCAGCTTAGGGGCCGGGACTAGCCCCCTGGAGCAGTACTTC.

As DNA, the CDR3 is TGTGCCACCGCCTTGGGGACTAGCGGGGGGGCAGATACGCAGTATTTT. Translating gives CATALGTSGGADTQYF. The chain employs TRBV15 and TRBJ2-3, with 16 bases matching TRBD2. Germline CDR1 reads LNHNV; CDR2 reads YYDKDF (reference sequence). This CDR3 is built from 16 residues. The V segment lost 8 bases and the J segment 4 bases; nucleotides outside the gene matches: 6.

This clone was recorded a few times. The J gene is TRBJ2-2, the V gene TRBV7-2, with TRBD2 identical over 10 bases. With 5 bases clipped from V and 8 bases from J, the junction kept 17 bases outside the gene matches. The CDR3 extends over 18 amino acids. Germline CDR1 is SGHTA and CDR2 is FQGNSA. For the CDR3, the DNA is TGTGCCAGCAGCCCTCAAGGAGCGGGGGGGCCGATGGTTGGGGAGCTGTTTTTT. Translation: CASSPQGAGGPMVGELFF.

This clone was recorded only once. V and J are TRBV11-2 and TRBJ1-1; no clear D. Trimming stripped 1 base from V and 6 bases from J, with 6 bases between. The CDR3 is made up of 12 amino acids. Germline CDR1 and CDR2: SGHAT and FQNNGV. DNA of the CDR3: TGTGCCAGCAGCTTAGTTCGCTCTGAAGCTTTCTTT. As protein: CASSLVRSEAFF. Full variable domain (rest looked up from reference TRBV11-2 and TRBJ1-1): EAGVAQSPRYKIIEKRQSVAFWCNPISGHATLYWYQQILGQGPKLLIQFQNNGVVDDSQLPKDRFSAERLKGVDSTLKIQPAKLEDSAVYLCASSLVRSEAFFGQGTRLTVV.

The chain has TRBV9 and TRBJ1-2; D possibly corresponds to TRBD1 (6 bases). With 0 bases removed from V and 6 bases from J, the gap between germline ends came to 9 bases. This CDR3 has 13 residues. The germline gives CDR1 SGDLS, CDR2 YYNGEE. CDR3 in DNA: TGTGCCAGCAGCGTAGGCAGGGGCGATGGCTACACCTTC. Its protein is CASSVGRGDGYTF.

The CDR3: CASSDGTNTEAFF. Written as DNA, the CDR3 is TGTGCCAGCAGTGACGGGACGAACACTGAAGCTTTCTTT. The V gene is TRBV25-1, the J gene TRBJ1-1, with D maybe TRBD1 (5 bases). V was pared by 3 bases and J by 1 base, with 6 bases between. The germline V gene has CDR1 MGHDK and CDR2 SYGVNS. This CDR3 is built from 13 residues.